These 18 T cell receptor beta chains came from one sample sequenced in a study of metastatic and nonmetastatic thyroid tumors. Patients underwent thyroid surgery, and none had received any treatment before it. TCRdb re-called clones from the PCR reads using MiXCR. Of 14,000 or so clones in the sample, around 25% were seen once. The specimen was tumor tissue. Receptor source: a female donor with papillary thyroid cancer or a benign thyroid nodule (not recorded which). Some clones in this sample may be carry-over from other donors' samples.

The rearrangement uses TRBV5-1 and TRBJ1-2, with D unresolved. Germline CDR1 is SGHRS and CDR2 is YFSETQ. V was clipped by 6 bases and J by 3 bases, with 15 bases between them. There are 14 residues in the CDR3. The DNA of the CDR3 is TGCGCCAGCATTGGGATAACCCAGGACTATGGCTACACCTTC. Translated, it gives CASIGITQDYGYTF.

This clone was picked up many times. CDR3 protein: CASSVKARTNEQFF. The CDR3 DNA is TGTGCCAGCAGCGTAAAAGCCAGGACCAATGAGCAGTTCTTC. The chain combines TRBV9 with TRBJ2-1; D gene unclear. The CDR3 extends over 14 amino acids. The V and J ends lost 1 base and 6 bases respectively, with 11 bases between them. Germline CDR1 reads SGDLS; CDR2 reads YYNGEE.

The sample holds a few counts of this clone. The CDR3 region is CASSYHGGYNEQFF. The CDR3 DNA reads as TGTGCCAGCAGTTACCATGGGGGGTACAATGAGCAGTTCTTC. V usage is TRBV6-2 or TRBV6-3 and J usage is TRBJ2-1; tentatively, D is TRBD2 (6 bases). The germline CDR1 and CDR2 sequences are MNHEY and SVGEGT. This CDR3 region has 14 residues. The V end was cut by 2 bases, the J end by 4 bases, with 9 bases between.

The V and J genes are TRBV2 and TRBJ2-1; D may be TRBD2 (6 bases). Germline V gives CDR1 SNHLY, CDR2 FYNNEI. The length of the CDR3 is 14 residues. The germline V and J ends were trimmed by 0 bases and 10 bases, with 13 bases remaining between them. The CDR3 DNA reads TGTGCCAGCAGTGAAGCGGAGGGGTTGGCCGAGCAGTTCTTC. Translated, it gives CASSEAEGLAEQFF.

Judged by abundance, this clone is medium-sized. This chain uses TRBV27 with TRBJ2-5, with 14 positions matching TRBD2. The CDR3 contains 17 residues. Germline V CDR1 and CDR2: MNHEY, SMNVEV (reference sequence). The V segment lost 2 bases and the J segment 9 bases; nucleotides outside the gene matches: 11. The CDR3 DNA reads as TGTGCCAGCAGTTTAAAAAGTAGACTAGCGGGAGGGGGGTCCCAGTACTTC. This codes for CASSLKSRLAGGGSQYF.

V usage is TRBV6-1 and J usage is TRBJ2-3, with 14 bases fitting TRBD2. In germline, CDR1 is MNHNS, CDR2 SASEGT. V gave up 6 bases and J gave up 3 bases; unmatched junction bases: 5. This CDR3 has 16 residues. The CDR3 loop reads CASRPTSGGETDTQYF. The CDR3 nucleotides are TGTGCCAGCAGACCGACTAGCGGGGGGGAAACAGATACGCAGTATTTT.

The rearrangement uses TRBV11-2 and TRBJ1-1; D is undetermined. The CDR3 runs to 13 residues. Germline V CDR1 and CDR2: SGHAT, FQNNGV. The V end lost 1 base, the J end lost 0 bases, and 3 bases lay between the germline ends. The CDR3 bases are TGTGCCAGCAGCTTAGTGGTGAACACTGAAGCTTTCTTT. Its protein product is CASSLVVNTEAFF.

Remarks on this clone: A read error may account for a junction end that differs from germline. The chain employs TRBV5-1 and TRBJ2-3; D remains ambiguous. CDR1 SGHRS and CDR2 YFSETQ come from the germline V gene. The CDR3 spans 16 residues. The CDR3 loop is CASRLGSGIDKNKQYF. DNA for the CDR3: TGCGCCAGCAGATTGGGGTCCGGAATAGATAAAAATAAGCAGTATTTT.

In its sample, this clone was seen many times. The J gene is TRBJ2-3, the V gene TRBV10-2, with 8 bases that match TRBD1. Trimming took 6 bases from V and 6 from J; bases not matched to a gene: 5. CDR1 and CDR2 from the germline V gene are WSHSY and SAAADI. The CDR3 spans 13 residues. The CDR3 loop is CASRQGAKDTQYF. The CDR3 bases are TGCGCCAGCAGGCAGGGGGCTAAGGATACGCAGTATTTT.

The chain links TRBV4-1 to TRBJ2-3; a possible D gene is TRBD2 (7 bases). Germline V CDR1 and CDR2: MGHRA, YSYEKL. Trimming pared 1 base from V and 4 bases from J, leaving 15 bases between. The CDR3 has 16 amino acids. The CDR3 is CASSQVHGGPSDTQYF. The CDR3 nucleotides are TGCGCCAGCAGCCAAGTCCACGGGGGGCCATCAGATACGCAGTATTTT.

This clone was counted at least ten times. Additional DNA sequences in this sample encode the identical CDR3. The chain is built from TRBV5-1 and TRBJ2-5, with D possibly TRBD1 on 5 matching bases. The CDR3 contains 13 residues. Germline CDR1 reads SGHRS; CDR2 reads YFSETQ. Trimming took off 4 bases at V and 2 bases at J, with 9 bases between the two ends. Written as DNA, the CDR3 is TGCGCCAGCAGCCCAGGGCCACAAGAGACCCAGTACTTC. Protein product: CASSPGPQETQYF.

A few counts support this clone. The chain joins TRBV12-3 or TRBV12-4 to TRBJ2-1; D gene unclear. V lost 4 bases to trimming and J lost 3 bases, with 13 bases between them. This CDR3 comprises 15 residues. In DNA form, the CDR3 reads TGTGCCAGCAGTTCAAGGGCCTCCCACTACAATGAGCAGTTCTTC. This codes for CASSSRASHYNEQFF.

This clone qualifies as medium-sized. The rearrangement links TRBV7-2 to TRBJ2-2; TRBD2 agrees at 10 bases. The germline gives CDR1 SGHTA, CDR2 FQGNSA. V trimming: 2 bases; J trimming: 9 bases; junction bases outside the gene matches: 9. This CDR3 comprises 16 residues. The CDR3 loop is CASSLLLAGALRELFF. In DNA form, the CDR3 reads TGTGCCAGCAGCTTATTGCTAGCGGGAGCACTCCGGGAGCTGTTTTTT. The variable domain in full, completed from reference TRBV7-2 and TRBJ2-2, reads GAGVSQSPSNKVTEKGKDVELRCDPISGHTALYWYRQSLGQGLEFLIYFQGNSAPDKSGLPSDRFSAERTGGSVSTLTIQRTQQEDSAVYLCASSLLLAGALRELFFGEGSRLTVL.

This clone was observed a few times. CDR3 loop: CASISACAYNEQFF. CDR3 coding DNA: TGTGCCAGCATTTCGGCGTGCGCCTACAATGAGCAGTTCTTC. This chain uses TRBV27 with TRBJ2-1; no reliable D call. This CDR3 is built from 14 residues. V lost 7 bases and J lost 2, with 12 bases in between. CDR1 is MNHEY, CDR2 SMNVEV, per germline (reference sequence).

This clone was found many times. V gene TRBV5-1 combines with J gene TRBJ2-4; 7 nucleotides agree with TRBD2. Germline loops: CDR1 SGHRS, CDR2 YFSETQ. V lost 4 bases to trimming and J lost 0 bases; unmatched junction nucleotides: 7. The CDR3 totals 16 residues. As DNA, the CDR3 is TGCGCCAGCAGCCCGGGAGGCACCCTAGCCAAAAACATTCAGTACTTC. This encodes CASSPGGTLAKNIQYF.

There are many counts of this clone. This sample also contains other DNA sequences that code for the same CDR3. CDR3 residues: CASSGGAGANVLTF. CDR3 sequence (DNA): TGTGCCAGCAGTGGGGGCGCTGGGGCCAACGTCCTGACTTTC. The V call is TRBV12-3 or TRBV12-4, the J call TRBJ2-6; possible D gene TRBD1, 6 bases. The CDR3 loop spans 14 amino acids. Trimming cost V 5 bases and J 2 bases, with 7 bases left between them.

A word on this clone: A read error may produce the germline difference seen at one junction end. The chain joins TRBV7-8 to TRBJ2-1; 9 bases line up with TRBD2. The CDR3 runs 17 residues. The germline gives CDR1 SGHVS, CDR2 FQNEAQ. The CDR3 here is CASSLALGLASYIEQFF. The CDR3 DNA reads as TGTGCCAGCAGCTTAGCTTTGGGACTAGCATCCTACATTGAGCAGTTCTTC. Using reference TRBV7-8 and TRBJ2-1 for the parts outside the CDR3, the full variable domain is GAGVSQSPRYKVAKRGQDVALRCDPISGHVSLFWYQQALGQGPEFLTYFQNEAQLDKSGLPSDRFFAERPEGSVSTLKIQRTQQEDSAVYLCASSLALGLASYIEQFFGPGTRLTVL.

The V call is TRBV28, the J call TRBJ1-2; D unresolved. This CDR3 is 13 amino acids long. With 2 bases removed from V and 4 bases from J, the gap between germline ends came to 8 bases. CDR1 is MDHEN, CDR2 SYDVKM, per germline. The CDR3 DNA sequence: TGTGCCAGCAGTTTACAGGAAGCCTATGGCTACACCTTC. It encodes CASSLQEAYGYTF.